Presented here are 22 T cell receptor beta chains from one specimen sequenced in a study of T cells in Graves' hyperthyroidism and ophthalmopathy. Amplified regions were TCR beta CDR3 sequences from RNA transcripts. With the HTBI primer set, the TCR CDR3 went through a first round of RT-PCR. TCRdb used MiXCR to reprocess the multiplex PCR reads, holding one entry per CDR3 protein. The sample has about 400,000 distinct CDR3 sequences; about 25% are singletons. The material sequenced was blood. All receptors derive from a man aged 50 or older with Graves' hyperthyroidism.

The chain links TRBV27 to TRBJ1-1; 9 bases are a match to TRBD1. This CDR3 is 12 amino acids long. Trimming took 4 bases from V and 9 from J; bases not matched to a gene: 3. The germline CDR1 and CDR2 sequences are MNHEY and SMNVEV (reference sequence). The CDR3 loop reads CASSSGTGKAFF. Written as DNA, the CDR3 is TGTGCCAGCAGTTCGGGGACAGGGAAAGCTTTCTTT.

Concerning this clonotype: With a much larger clone just one base away, this may be a read error. The V call is TRBV6-5, the J call TRBJ2-7; D not resolved. V lost 2 bases to trimming and J lost 5 bases, with 16 bases between them. The germline CDR1 and CDR2 sequences are MNHEY and SVGAGI. This CDR3 comprises 15 residues. The CDR3 protein is CASSYAETVPDEQYF. CDR3 sequence (DNA): TGTGCCAGCAGTTACGCAGAGACGGTCCCCGACGAGCAGTACTTC.

This clonotype was seen a handful of times. This chain links TRBV28 with TRBJ2-7; no definite D call. The CDR3 runs 12 residues. V lost 5 bases and J lost 4, with 9 bases in between. Germline CDR1 MDHEN, CDR2 SYDVKM. DNA for the CDR3: TGTGCCAGCAGTAAAGGTCAATACGAGCAGTACTTC. It translates to CASSKGQYEQYF.

This clonotype was detected only a few times. The rearrangement uses TRBV6-4 and TRBJ1-5; 7 nucleotides match TRBD1. The CDR3 consists of 16 residues. Unmatched junction bases numbered 14, after V lost 5 bases and J lost 7 bases. Germline V CDR1 and CDR2: MRHNA, SNTAGT. CDR3 loop: CASSPYPGGDKQPQHF. Here the CDR3 DNA reads TGTGCCAGCAGTCCCTACCCAGGGGGGGATAAGCAGCCCCAGCATTTT.

A few counts support this clonotype. The chain couples TRBV2 to TRBJ2-7; 7 bases match TRBD2. Germline CDR1 reads SNHLY; CDR2 reads FYNNEI. The ends lost 8 bases at V and 5 bases at J; junction bases unmatched: 6. The CDR3 runs to 12 residues. In nucleotides, the CDR3 is TGTGCCAGCGCCTCACTAGCGAACGAGCAGTACTTC. As protein: CASASLANEQYF. Complete variable domain (other parts from reference TRBV2 and TRBJ2-7): EPEVTQTPSHQVTQMGQEVILRCVPISNHLYFYWYRQILGQKVEFLVSFYNNEISEKSEIFDDQFSVERPDGSNFTLKIRSTKLEDSAMYFCASASLANEQYFGPGTRLTVT.

This clonotype was observed a handful of times. The V gene is TRBV18, the J gene TRBJ1-1; D is undetermined. The CDR3 consists of 14 residues. Per the germline V gene, CDR1 is KGHSH and CDR2 is LQKENI. Trimming removed 1 base at V and 1 base at J, with 7 bases between. CDR3 residues: CASSPQPRNTEAFF. The CDR3 nucleotides read TGTGCCAGCTCACCACAGCCGCGGAACACTGAAGCTTTCTTT. The full variable domain, completed using reference TRBV18 and TRBJ1-1, is NAGVMQNPRHLVRRRGQEARLRCSPMKGHSHVYWYRQLPEEGLKFMVYLQKENIIDESGMPKERFSAEFPKEGPSILRIQQVVRGDSAAYFCASSPQPRNTEAFFGQGTRLTVV.

The chain uses TRBV30 and TRBJ2-2, with 13 bases aligning to TRBD2. V shed 3 bases, J shed 7 bases, and the junction held 5 bases outside the gene matches. Germline V lookup: CDR1 GTSNPN, CDR2 SVGIG (reference sequence). CDR3 length equals 15 residues. For the CDR3, the DNA is TGTGCCTGGAGAGCACTAGCGGGAGGGAGCGGGGAGCTGTTTTTT. Its translation: CAWRALAGGSGELFF.

The V gene is TRBV27, the J gene TRBJ2-7; 7 positions agree with TRBD2. Trimming took 6 bases from V and 3 from J; bases not matched to a gene: 11. Germline lookup yields CDR1 MNHEY and CDR2 SMNVEV (reference sequence). This CDR3 comprises 15 residues. CDR3 nucleotides: TGTGCCAGCAGACCTCCGGGACTAAGAAACTACGAGCAGTACTTC. Protein product: CASRPPGLRNYEQYF.

This clonotype turned up a few times. This chain links TRBV6-1 with TRBJ2-1; no definite D call. Per the germline V gene, CDR1 is MNHNS and CDR2 is SASEGT. The CDR3 is made up of 11 amino acids. The V and J ends lost 3 bases and 5 bases respectively, with 2 bases between them. The CDR3 spells CASSDNNEQFF. The CDR3 region has the DNA TGTGCCAGCAGTGATAACAATGAGCAGTTCTTC.

The rearrangement uses TRBV11-1 and TRBJ2-5; the D gene is possibly TRBD1 (6 bases). Trimming took 9 bases from V and 5 from J, leaving 19 bases between them. CDR1 is SGHAT and CDR2 is FQDESV in the germline V gene (reference sequence). CDR3 size: 14 residues. DNA for the CDR3: TGTGCCAGTAGTTACCCGGACAGCCTGGAGACCCAGTACTTC. It is translated as CASSYPDSLETQYF. Combining the CDR3 with reference TRBV11-1 and TRBJ2-5 gives the whole variable domain EAEVAQSPRYKITEKSQAVAFWCDPISGHATLYWYRQILGQGPELLVQFQDESVVDDSQLPKDRFSAERLKGVDSTLKIQPAELGDSAMYLCASSYPDSLETQYFGPGTRLLVL.

This sequence joins TRBV6-2 or TRBV6-3 and TRBJ2-1; D gene unclear. Trimming took 4 bases from V and 4 from J, leaving 11 bases between them. The CDR3 totals 14 residues. Per germline, CDR1 MNHEY and CDR2 SVGEGT. The CDR3 DNA reads TGTGCCAGCAGTTCGTACCGTCCGTACAATGAGCAGTTCTTC. Translated: CASSSYRPYNEQFF.

This clonotype was detected ten times or more. The rearrangement uses TRBV28 and TRBJ1-5; no definite D call. This CDR3 is 15 amino acids long. CDR1 is MDHEN, CDR2 SYDVKM, per germline. Between the trimmed V and J ends, which lost 3 bases and 0 bases, there was a span of 9 bases. The CDR3 region is CASSFAGSSNQPQHF. Written as DNA, the CDR3 is TGTGCCAGCAGTTTTGCGGGGTCTAGCAATCAGCCCCAGCATTTT.

The chain couples TRBV14 to TRBJ2-1, with D unclear. The CDR3 runs 14 residues. With 0 bases removed from V and 9 bases from J, the gap between germline ends came to 12 bases. Germline lookup yields CDR1 SGHDN and CDR2 FVKESK. The CDR3 loop reads CASSQDMGWSEQFF. CDR3 coding DNA: TGTGCCAGCAGCCAAGATATGGGGTGGAGTGAGCAGTTCTTC.

This clonotype was observed a few times. The V gene is TRBV7-2, the J gene TRBJ2-5, with D perhaps matching TRBD1 or TRBD2 (5 bases each). V shed 1 base and J shed 5 bases, with 11 bases lying between them. The V gene's germline CDR1 is SGHTA and CDR2 FQGNSA. This CDR3 has 14 residues. The CDR3 DNA reads TGTGCCAGCAGCTTAGGGGGACGGTGGGAGACCCAGTACTTC. It specifies CASSLGGRWETQYF.

This clonotype appeared a few times. The J gene is TRBJ2-1, the V gene TRBV9; D tentatively fits TRBD1 or TRBD2 (9 bases each). This CDR3 has 22 amino acids. V was pared by 3 bases and J by 2 bases, with 33 bases between. Germline lookup yields CDR1 SGDLS and CDR2 YYNGEE. The CDR3 DNA sequence: TGTGCCAGCAGCGCACAAACAGAGGACAGGGGCGGGACTAGCCGAGCCTACAATGAGCAGTTCTTC. It yields the protein CASSAQTEDRGGTSRAYNEQFF. The entire variable domain, with the rest obtained from reference TRBV9 and TRBJ2-1, is as follows: DSGVTQTPKHLITATGQRVTLRCSPRSGDLSVYWYQQSLDQGLQFLIQYYNGEERAKGNILERFSAQQFPDLHSELNLSSLELGDSALYFCASSAQTEDRGGTSRAYNEQFFGPGTRLTVL.

V gene TRBV29-1 combines with J gene TRBJ1-1; D is ambiguous. The V gene lost 8 bases and the J gene lost 0 bases, with 7 bases spanning the gap. Germline V gives CDR1 SQVTM, CDR2 ANQGSEA. The CDR3 loop spans 11 amino acids. The CDR3 DNA follows: TGCAGCCTCCGTCTGAACACTGAAGCTTTCTTT. Its translation: CSLRLNTEAFF.

The chain links TRBV19 to TRBJ1-5, with TRBD1 as a possible D gene (5 bases). V shed 3 bases and J shed 5 bases, with 8 bases lying between them. Germline CDR1 and CDR2: LNHDA and SQIVND (reference sequence). This CDR3 contains 13 residues. CDR3 sequence: CASSIDRDQPQHF. In DNA form, the CDR3 reads TGTGCCAGTAGTATCGACAGAGATCAGCCCCAGCATTTT.

This clonotype turned up a few times. The CDR3 DNA follows: TGTGCCAGCAGCCTCGCCCGGCGGGGAGCCGCATACAATGAGCAGTTCTTC. Its translation is CASSLARRGAAYNEQFF. V and J are TRBV12-3 or TRBV12-4 and TRBJ2-1; D possibly corresponds to TRBD2 (6 bases). The CDR3 is 17 residues long. V lost 6 bases and J lost 4, with 22 bases in between.

This clonotype has a count of ten or more. The chain employs TRBV2 and TRBJ2-3, with 11 bases matching TRBD2. The germline V gene encodes CDR1 SNHLY and CDR2 FYNNEI. The length of the CDR3 is 15 residues. Trimming cost V 6 bases and J 1 base; bases outside gene matches: 3. The DNA for the CDR3 is TGTGCCAGCAGGCTACTAGCGGGGGGCACAGATACGCAGTATTTT. Protein sequence: CASRLLAGGTDTQYF.

The table lists this clonotype with many counts. This rearrangement joins TRBV7-9 to TRBJ2-7; TRBD2 aligns across 8 bases. V dropped 6 bases and J dropped 2; count of bases not matched to a gene: 9. Germline V gene lookup returns CDR1 SEHNR and CDR2 FQNEAQ (reference sequence). This CDR3 contains 15 residues. The CDR3 spells CASSFGTRGTYEQYF. In DNA form, the CDR3 reads TGTGCCAGCAGTTTCGGGACTAGGGGAACCTACGAGCAGTACTTC.

In this sample, this clonotype turned up many times. The chain employs TRBV5-1 and TRBJ2-3; D ambiguous. Germline assignment: CDR1 SGHRS and CDR2 YFSETQ. CDR3 size: 12 residues. The V and J ends lost 2 bases and 5 bases respectively, with 6 bases between them. This chain's CDR3 is CASSLHGDTQYF. Written as DNA, the CDR3 is TGCGCCAGCAGCTTACATGGAGATACGCAGTATTTT.

The chain couples TRBV6-1 to TRBJ2-5; the D is unclear. In germline, CDR1 is MNHNS, CDR2 SASEGT. Trimming took 6 bases from V and 4 from J, leaving 6 bases between them. The CDR3 runs to 11 residues. The chain's CDR3 is CASRIRETQYF. The CDR3 DNA sequence: TGTGCCAGCAGGATCCGAGAGACCCAGTACTTC.